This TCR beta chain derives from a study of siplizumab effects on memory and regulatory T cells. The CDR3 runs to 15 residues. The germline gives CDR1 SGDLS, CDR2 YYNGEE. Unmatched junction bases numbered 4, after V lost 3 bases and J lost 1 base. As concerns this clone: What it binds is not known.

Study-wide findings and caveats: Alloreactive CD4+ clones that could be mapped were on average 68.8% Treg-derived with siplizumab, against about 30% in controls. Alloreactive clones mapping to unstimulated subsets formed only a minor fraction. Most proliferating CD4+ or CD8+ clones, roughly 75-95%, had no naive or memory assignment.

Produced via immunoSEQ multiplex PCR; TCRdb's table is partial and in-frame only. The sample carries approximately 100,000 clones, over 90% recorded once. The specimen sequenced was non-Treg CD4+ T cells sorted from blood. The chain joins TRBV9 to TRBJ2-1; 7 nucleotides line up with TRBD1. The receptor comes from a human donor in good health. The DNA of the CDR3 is TGTGCCAGCAGCGCGTCGACAGGGTCCTACAATGAGCAGTTCTTC. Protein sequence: CASSASTGSYNEQFF.